A selection of T cell receptor beta chains follows, all from one sample in a study of beta chain features in type 1 diabetes. The assay was immunoSEQ multiplex PCR, and TCRdb's table has in-frame clones only and misses some. This table has about 350,000 clones, around a fifth appearing once. Sample: naive CD4+ T cells from blood. The receptor set was obtained from a woman between 18 and 29 years old in good health. CDR3s include the opening cysteine and the closing phenylalanine or tryptophan. A D gene is named only where the DNA matches it firmly. Some rows mark clone size as missing; the rest say once, few, many or name a class of expanded clone.

V gene: TRBV5-1
J gene: TRBJ2-1
D gene: TRBD2
clone size: -
CDR3 DNA: TGCGCCAGCAGCCCGGTGGGACTAGCGGGAGGCGGTGAGCAGTTCTTC
CDR3 protein: CASSPVGLAGGGEQFF

V gene: TRBV4-2
J gene: TRBJ2-7
D gene: TRBD2
clone size: -
CDR3 DNA: TGTGCCAGCAGCCAAGGAGGGGCGGGAGGGCCAGGGGAGCAGTACTTC
CDR3 protein: CASSQGGAGGPGEQYF

V gene: TRBV25-1
J gene: TRBJ2-2
D gene: TRBD1
clone size: -
CDR3 DNA: TGTGCCAGCAGTTGGGCAGGGGGCGCCCCCGGGGAGCTGTTTTTT
CDR3 protein: CASSWAGGAPGELFF

V gene: TRBV19
J gene: TRBJ2-5
D gene: TRBD1
clone size: few
CDR3 DNA: TGTGCCAGTACCCCGGACAGGGGGAAAGGGACCCAGTACTTC
CDR3 protein: CASTPDRGKGTQYF

V gene: TRBV6-1
J gene: TRBJ2-7
D gene: TRBD1
clone size: -
CDR3 DNA: TGTGCCAGCAGTCAACCAGGGGGCTACGAGCAGTACTTC
CDR3 protein: CASSQPGGYEQYF

V gene: TRBV19
J gene: TRBJ1-5
D gene: -
clone size: few
CDR3 DNA: TGTGCCAGTAGCTTAGATGGTCCCCAGCATTTT
CDR3 protein: CASSLDGPQHF

V gene: TRBV7-2
J gene: TRBJ1-5
D gene: -
clone size: -
CDR3 DNA: TGTGCCAGCAGCCCGAAGGAGGGTGGCAATCAGCCCCAGCATTTT
CDR3 protein: CASSPKEGGNQPQHF

V gene: TRBV7-2
J gene: TRBJ2-7
D gene: -
clone size: few
CDR3 DNA: TGTGCCAGCAGCTTCGGTGGGCCCGGCGGGGGCCCCGGGGAGCAGTACTTC
CDR3 protein: CASSFGGPGGGPGEQYF

V gene: TRBV18
J gene: TRBJ1-2
D gene: -
clone size: few
CDR3 DNA: TGTGCCAGCTCATCAGACACCAACTATGGCTACACCTTC
CDR3 protein: CASSSDTNYGYTF

V gene: TRBV29-1
J gene: TRBJ2-2
D gene: -
clone size: few
CDR3 DNA: TGCAGCGTCGCTTACACCAGGGCCGGGGAGCTGTTTTTT
CDR3 protein: CSVAYTRAGELFF

V gene: TRBV28
J gene: TRBJ1-2
D gene: -
clone size: -
CDR3 DNA: TGTGCCAGCAGTTTATTTACAGGGAATGGCTACACCTTC
CDR3 protein: CASSLFTGNGYTF

V gene: TRBV15
J gene: TRBJ1-2
D gene: TRBD1
clone size: -
CDR3 DNA: TGTGCCACCAGCAGAGATCGGACAGGGGGTGGCTACACCTTC
CDR3 protein: CATSRDRTGGGYTF

V gene: TRBV19
J gene: TRBJ1-1
D gene: TRBD1
clone size: few
CDR3 DNA: TGTGCCAGTAGTATCATTCAGGGGGCCCGCCGAGGGCTAACTGAAGCTTTCTTT
CDR3 protein: CASSIIQGARRGLTEAFF

V gene: TRBV18
J gene: TRBJ2-7
D gene: TRBD1
clone size: -
CDR3 DNA: TGTGCCAGCTCACCTATCGGACAGGGGAACGGCGAGCAGTACTTC
CDR3 protein: CASSPIGQGNGEQYF

V gene: TRBV12-5
J gene: TRBJ2-1
D gene: TRBD2
clone size: few
CDR3 DNA: TGTGCTAGTGCACTAGCGGTAGACAATGAGCAGTTCTTC
CDR3 protein: CASALAVDNEQFF

V gene: TRBV19
J gene: TRBJ2-7
D gene: TRBD2
clone size: -
CDR3 DNA: TGTGCCAGTAGTATAACTAGCGGGAGGGACTACGAGCAGTACTTC
CDR3 protein: CASSITSGRDYEQYF

V gene: TRBV11-2
J gene: TRBJ2-7
D gene: TRBD1
clone size: few
CDR3 DNA: TGTGCCAGCAGGCGAGGGGACAGAGACGAGCAGTACTTC
CDR3 protein: CASRRGDRDEQYF

V gene: TRBV4-2
J gene: TRBJ2-5
D gene: TRBD2
clone size: few
CDR3 DNA: TGTGCCAGCAGCCAAGAAAAAACTAGCGGGGGAGAGACCCAGTACTTC
CDR3 protein: CASSQEKTSGGETQYF

V gene: TRBV30
J gene: TRBJ1-1
D gene: TRBD1
clone size: few
CDR3 DNA: TGTGCCTGGAGGCCCGGACAGGCGAACACTGAAGCTTTCTTT
CDR3 protein: CAWRPGQANTEAFF

V gene: TRBV15
J gene: TRBJ2-7
D gene: -
clone size: few
CDR3 DNA: TGTGCCACCAGCAGAGAGGAGGGCCTCGCCTACGAGCAGTACTTC
CDR3 protein: CATSREEGLAYEQYF

V gene: TRBV10-3
J gene: TRBJ2-3
D gene: TRBD2
clone size: few
CDR3 DNA: TGTGCCATCAGGGAGATAGCGGGAAGGGAAGATACGCAGTATTTT
CDR3 protein: CAIREIAGREDTQYF

V gene: TRBV15
J gene: TRBJ1-6
D gene: TRBD1
clone size: -
CDR3 DNA: TGTGCCACCAGCAGAGGGGACAGGGGATCCTATAATTCACCCCTCCACTTT
CDR3 protein: CATSRGDRGSYNSPLHF

V gene: TRBV10-3
J gene: TRBJ2-1
D gene: -
clone size: few
CDR3 DNA: TGTGCCATCAGTGACCTCGCCAGCTCCTACAATGAGCAGTTCTTC
CDR3 protein: CAISDLASSYNEQFF

V gene: TRBV5-1
J gene: TRBJ1-2
D gene: -
clone size: few
CDR3 DNA: TGCGCCAGCAGCTTGGCCGACAGAGTGGGCGGCTACACCTTC
CDR3 protein: CASSLADRVGGYTF

V gene: TRBV10-3
J gene: TRBJ2-7
D gene: -
clone size: -
CDR3 DNA: TGTGCCATCAGTGTGGACAGATACGAGCAGTACTTC
CDR3 protein: CAISVDRYEQYF

V gene: TRBV5-4
J gene: TRBJ1-2
D gene: -
clone size: few
CDR3 DNA: TGTGCCAGCAGCTTGGGACAAAATGGCTACACCTTC
CDR3 protein: CASSLGQNGYTF

V gene: TRBV29-1
J gene: TRBJ2-2
D gene: -
clone size: -
CDR3 DNA: TGCAGCGTTACGGACACGTTCACCGGGGAGCTGTTTTTT
CDR3 protein: CSVTDTFTGELFF

V gene: TRBV30
J gene: TRBJ2-7
D gene: TRBD1
clone size: -
CDR3 DNA: TGTGCCTGGAAATCCCCTGGGACAGCTTCCTACGAGCAGTACTTC
CDR3 protein: CAWKSPGTASYEQYF

V gene: TRBV4-1
J gene: TRBJ2-6
D gene: -
clone size: -
CDR3 DNA: TGCGCCAGCAGCCAAGAAGGCAGGGCGACGGGGGCCAACGTCCTGACTTTC
CDR3 protein: CASSQEGRATGANVLTF

V gene: TRBV19
J gene: TRBJ2-1
D gene: TRBD1
clone size: few
CDR3 DNA: TGTGCCAGTAGTATGATCCAGGGGGCCCTCAGGAATGAGCAGTTCTTC
CDR3 protein: CASSMIQGALRNEQFF

V gene: TRBV6-5
J gene: TRBJ2-1
D gene: TRBD2
clone size: few
CDR3 DNA: TGTGCCAGCAGTTACGCCTCCGGGAGGGGGAGCAATGAGCAGTTCTTC
CDR3 protein: CASSYASGRGSNEQFF

V gene: TRBV30
J gene: TRBJ2-7
D gene: -
clone size: -
CDR3 DNA: TGTGCCTGGAGTGTCGAGAGGTGGAACTCCTACGAGCAGTACTTC
CDR3 protein: CAWSVERWNSYEQYF

V gene: TRBV30
J gene: TRBJ2-7
D gene: -
clone size: few
CDR3 DNA: TGTGCCTGGAGACAGGGCGACCGCTCCTACGAGCAGTACTTC
CDR3 protein: CAWRQGDRSYEQYF

V gene: TRBV5-1
J gene: TRBJ2-3
D gene: -
clone size: few
CDR3 DNA: TGCGCCAGCAGCCTTGGGGGCGGCGGGAGCACAGATACGCAGTATTTT
CDR3 protein: CASSLGGGGSTDTQYF

V gene: TRBV9
J gene: TRBJ1-2
D gene: -
clone size: -
CDR3 DNA: TGTGCCAGCAGCCCCCCGGGTGCCGCTAACTATGGCTACACCTTC
CDR3 protein: CASSPPGAANYGYTF

V gene: TRBV7-8
J gene: TRBJ1-6
D gene: -
clone size: -
CDR3 DNA: TGTGCCAGCAGCTTTGACAGGCCCGGGGTTTCACCCCTCCACTTT
CDR3 protein: CASSFDRPGVSPLHF

V gene: TRBV19
J gene: TRBJ1-2
D gene: -
clone size: -
CDR3 DNA: TGTGCCAGTAGCCGGGGAATCTATGGCTACACCTTC
CDR3 protein: CASSRGIYGYTF

V gene: TRBV5-1
J gene: TRBJ2-7
D gene: -
clone size: -
CDR3 DNA: TGCGCCAGCAGCTTGGACAGGGACGAGCAGTACTTC
CDR3 protein: CASSLDRDEQYF

V gene: TRBV7-2
J gene: TRBJ2-2
D gene: -
clone size: -
CDR3 DNA: TGTGCCAGCAGCCCTCAGACCGGGAGCCTCACCGGGGAGCTGTTTTTT
CDR3 protein: CASSPQTGSLTGELFF

V gene: TRBV7-9
J gene: TRBJ2-3
D gene: -
clone size: -
CDR3 DNA: TGTGCCAGCAGCCTTGTGACACGCACAGATACGCAGTATTTT
CDR3 protein: CASSLVTRTDTQYF

V gene: TRBV9
J gene: TRBJ2-5
D gene: TRBD2
clone size: few
CDR3 DNA: TGTGCCAGCAGCGGCCCAGGGAGGGATAGCCAGGAGACCCAGTACTTC
CDR3 protein: CASSGPGRDSQETQYF

V gene: TRBV5-6
J gene: TRBJ2-7
D gene: TRBD1
clone size: -
CDR3 DNA: TGTGCCAGCAACTCGGACAGGGACCACGAGCAGTACTTC
CDR3 protein: CASNSDRDHEQYF

V gene: TRBV15
J gene: TRBJ2-7
D gene: -
clone size: -
CDR3 DNA: TGTGCCACCAGCAGAGGGGGAGCCGGTGATGGGTCCTACGAGCAGTACTTC
CDR3 protein: CATSRGGAGDGSYEQYF

V gene: TRBV4-1
J gene: TRBJ2-7
D gene: TRBD1
clone size: -
CDR3 DNA: TGCGCCAGCAGCCAAGCGGGACAGGGGCTCTACGAGCAGTACTTC
CDR3 protein: CASSQAGQGLYEQYF

V gene: TRBV9
J gene: TRBJ1-5
D gene: TRBD1
clone size: -
CDR3 DNA: TGTGCCAGCAGCGGGGGGACAGGGGGCGGACAGCATTTT
CDR3 protein: CASSGGTGGGQHF